This is a list of T cell receptor beta chains from one sample in a study of OX40 agonist ivuxolimab in advanced cancers. Method: immunoSEQ multiplex PCR; TCRdb's copy keeps in-frame clones and lacks some. The sample records about 69,000 clones, 80% to 90% being singletons. The source material was CD4+ or CD8+ T cells sorted from blood, sampled in a trial of the OX40 agonist ivuxolimab. Source of these receptors: an adult with an advanced solid tumor such as melanoma, head and neck, liver or kidney cancer. Each CDR3 is given with its conserved first and last residue. D genes are given only for firm matches. Clone sizes are given selectively: once, few, many, or a class where the clone is expanded.

clone size	D gene	V gene	J gene	CDR3 DNA	CDR3 protein
NA	NA	TRBV7-9	TRBJ2-2	TGTGCCAGCAGCTTATACAGAAACACCGGGGAGCTGTTTTTT	CASSLYRNTGELFF
NA	NA	TRBV4-3	TRBJ1-5	TGCGCCAGCAGCCAAGATAATGGGTATCAGCCCCAGCATTTT	CASSQDNGYQPQHF
NA	TRBD1	TRBV19	TRBJ1-2	TGTGCCAGTAGCCCTAACCCTACCCGGGACAGGGTTATCGCTAACTATGGCTACACCTTC	CASSPNPTRDRVIANYGYTF
NA	NA	TRBV27	TRBJ1-2	TGTGCCAGCAGTCCCCAACTTAACTATGGCTACACCTTC	CASSPQLNYGYTF
NA	NA	TRBV11-1	TRBJ1-6	TGTGCCAGCAGCTTAGATCTACCGTATCCGTCACCCCTCCACTTT	CASSLDLPYPSPLHF
NA	NA	TRBV30	TRBJ2-7	TGTGCCTGGAGTGTACGTTGGGCGTCAGGGGATGCCTACGAGCAGTACTTC	CAWSVRWASGDAYEQYF
NA	NA	TRBV19	TRBJ2-7	TGTGCCAGTAGTATAGCCGGGATGTACGAGCAGTACTTC	CASSIAGMYEQYF
NA	NA	TRBV11-2	TRBJ2-3	TGTGCCAGCAGCTTAGGTGACTCGATAAGAGCTACGCAGTATTTT	CASSLGDSIRATQYF
NA	TRBD1	TRBV7-2	TRBJ1-4	TGTGCCAGCAGCGAAAAACCACAGGGGGGGAGGAAACTGTTTTTT	CASSEKPQGGRKLFF
NA	TRBD2	TRBV28	TRBJ2-1	TGTGCCAGCAGTTTAACGGGACTAGCGGGCTTGGCTTCCTACAATGAGCAGTTCTTC	CASSLTGLAGLASYNEQFF
NA	TRBD2	TRBV4-2	TRBJ2-3	TGTGCCAGCAGCCCCCTAGCGGGAGGGATAGATACGCAGTATTTT	CASSPLAGGIDTQYF
NA	NA	TRBV2	TRBJ1-4	TGTGCCAGCAGTGCCCGTATTGGGGGGTCTAATGAAAAACTGTTTTTT	CASSARIGGSNEKLFF
once	NA	TRBV30	TRBJ1-1	TGTGCCTGGAGCCCTCGAGGAGGGAACACTGAAGCTTTCTTT	CAWSPRGGNTEAFF
NA	TRBD2	TRBV7-8	TRBJ2-3	TGTGCCAGCAGCTTACCAAGGGGGTCGGGGGGGCCGACAGATACGCAGTATTTT	CASSLPRGSGGPTDTQYF
NA	NA	TRBV9	TRBJ2-7	TGTGCCAGCAGCGTAGGGGACGGACCCTACGAGCAGTACTTC	CASSVGDGPYEQYF
NA	TRBD1	TRBV6-6	TRBJ1-5	TGTGCCAGCAAGGCCGGGACAGAATCTCAGCCCCAGCATTTT	CASKAGTESQPQHF
NA	NA	TRBV29-1	TRBJ2-2	TGCAGCGTTGAAGGGCCGAGATCCGGGGAGCTGTTTTTT	CSVEGPRSGELFF
NA	NA	TRBV19	TRBJ2-7	TGTGCCAGTAACTCCAGGGGATCCCACGAGCAGTACTTC	CASNSRGSHEQYF
NA	NA	TRBV2	TRBJ1-2	TGTGCCAGCAAGGGTGGGAAGGCTAACTATGGCTACACCTTC	CASKGGKANYGYTF
NA	TRBD2	TRBV27	TRBJ2-3	TGTGCCAGCAGTTTATTGACTAGCGGCACAGATACGCAGTATTTT	CASSLLTSGTDTQYF
NA	TRBD2	TRBV7-6	TRBJ2-1	TGTGCCAGCAGCCCGACCGAGGGCGGGGGGTTTAACAATGAGCAGTTCTTC	CASSPTEGGGFNNEQFF
medium-sized	TRBD2	TRBV2	TRBJ2-5	TGTGCCAGCGGGGGGGGGACGGATGAAGAGACCCAGTACTTC	CASGGGTDEETQYF
NA	NA	TRBV10-3	TRBJ1-2	TGTGCCATCAGTGATCAGGAAGATAACTATGGCTACACCTTC	CAISDQEDNYGYTF
NA	NA	TRBV27	TRBJ2-1	TGTGCCAGCAGTTTCCCGGGGGGCCCCTCCTACAATGAGCAGTTCTTC	CASSFPGGPSYNEQFF
NA	NA	TRBV5-1	TRBJ1-5	TGCGCCAGCAGCTTGGAAGGCCTGAGGGAGAGCAATCAGCCCCAGCATTTT	CASSLEGLRESNQPQHF
NA	TRBD2	TRBV5-8	TRBJ2-1	TGTGCCAGCAGCTTGGGTCGGGGACTAGCGGGAATGGAGCAGTTCTTC	CASSLGRGLAGMEQFF
NA	NA	TRBV25-1	TRBJ2-2	TGTGCCAGCAGGACCTTCGAGACCGGGGAGCTGTTTTTT	CASRTFETGELFF
NA	NA	TRBV19	TRBJ2-6	TGTGCCAGTAGTCGGGGTACTGGGGCCAACGTCCTGACTTTC	CASSRGTGANVLTF
NA	NA	TRBV19	TRBJ2-1	TGTGCCAGTACCTTAGGCTCCAGGGGCGAAAGCTCCTACAATGAGCAGTTCTTC	CASTLGSRGESSYNEQFF
NA	NA	TRBV4-2	TRBJ2-3	TGTGCCAGCAGCCAAGATCCCCACTCCACGGGAGATACGCAGTATTTT	CASSQDPHSTGDTQYF
NA	NA	TRBV5-6	TRBJ1-2	TGTGCCAGCAGCTTCGGAACAAACTATGGCTACACCTTC	CASSFGTNYGYTF
NA	TRBD1	TRBV7-9	TRBJ1-2	TGTGCCAGCGGAGAGACAGGGGGCGACTATGGCTACACCTTC	CASGETGGDYGYTF
once	TRBD1	TRBV11-1	TRBJ2-1	TGTGCCAGCAGCGAGGTGGTACAGGGGGTTAGGAATGAGCAGTTCTTC	CASSEVVQGVRNEQFF
NA	NA	TRBV29-1	TRBJ2-6	TGCAGCGTCCTCCCGGGTTTGAGCTCTGGGGCCAACGTCCTGACTTTC	CSVLPGLSSGANVLTF
NA	NA	TRBV28	TRBJ1-6	TGTGCCAGCAGGATAACAGGGTCCAATAATTCACCCCTCCACTTT	CASRITGSNNSPLHF
NA	TRBD2	TRBV5-6	TRBJ2-5	TGTGCCAGCAGCTTGGGTCGGGAGGCCCAAGAGACCCAGTACTTC	CASSLGREAQETQYF
NA	NA	TRBV2	TRBJ1-2	TGTGCCAGCAGTCCTAACATGGACCCCTTTGGCTACACCTTC	CASSPNMDPFGYTF